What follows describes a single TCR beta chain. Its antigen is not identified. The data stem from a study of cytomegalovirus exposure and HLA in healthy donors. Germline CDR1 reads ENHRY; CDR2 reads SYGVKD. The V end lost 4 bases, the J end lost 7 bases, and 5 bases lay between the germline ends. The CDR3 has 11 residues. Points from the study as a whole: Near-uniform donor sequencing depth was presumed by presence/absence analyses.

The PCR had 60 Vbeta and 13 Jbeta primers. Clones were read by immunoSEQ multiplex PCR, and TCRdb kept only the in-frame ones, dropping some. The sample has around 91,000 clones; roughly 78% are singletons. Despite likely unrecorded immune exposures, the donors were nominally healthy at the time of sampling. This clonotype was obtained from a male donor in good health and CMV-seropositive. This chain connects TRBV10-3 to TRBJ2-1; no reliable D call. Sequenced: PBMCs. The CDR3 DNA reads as TGTGCCATCAGTGTGAGGAATGAGCAGTTCTTC. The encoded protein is CAISVRNEQFF.